The T cell receptor beta chain described here comes from a study of T cells after yellow fever vaccination. Study at large: Fractions with few cells were prepared using SMART-Seq v4 Ultra Low Input.

TCRdb analysed the 5' RACE reads with MiXCR anew, one entry per CDR3 protein. Of 250,000 to 300,000 distinct CDR3 sequences in the sample, roughly 9% were seen once. CDR1 is SGHTA and CDR2 is FQGNSA in the germline V gene. The trim removed 1 base at V and 7 bases at J, leaving 8 bases unmatched. The CDR3 contains 16 residues. The origin of this receptor is a man aged 18 to 29 who received the YFV17D yellow fever vaccine. The sample in question was CD4+ T cells sorted from PBMCs, obtained 5 days after the yellow fever booster vaccination. V usage is TRBV7-2 and J usage is TRBJ2-1, with 9 bases matching TRBD1. CDR3 loop: CASSLEFVGTGNEQFF. The CDR3 DNA sequence: TGTGCCAGCAGCTTAGAGTTTGTCGGGACAGGGAATGAGCAGTTCTTC.